These 9 T cell receptor beta chains share one sample of origin, sequenced in a study of blood T cell repertoires in COVID-19 (dated by TCRdb to 2020 to 2021). Library preparation was by the immunoSEQ multiplex PCR assay. The table comes from immuneACCESS by way of TCRdb, which keeps in-frame sequences with V and J called. Part of the clones is missing from these tables; in studies checked, under half for an unresolved V gene and the rest for unknown reasons. The sample table records 110,000 or so clones; 85% of these occur just once. The ten largest make up around 4.2% of the sample. Source material: peripheral blood. Receptor source: a man in his sixties with acute or convalescent COVID-19.

The J gene is TRBJ2-5, the V gene TRBV10-3; tentatively, D is TRBD1 (5 bases). V was trimmed by 6 bases and J by 1 base, leaving 12 bases between them. This CDR3 contains 14 residues. The germline V gene encodes CDR1 ENHRY and CDR2 SYGVKD. In nucleotides, the CDR3 is TGTGCCATCAGCGCACAGGCGGCCCAAGAGACCCAGTACTTC. Its translation is CAISAQAAQETQYF.

The V and J genes are TRBV27 and TRBJ2-7; D may be TRBD2 (6 bases). In germline, CDR1 is MNHEY, CDR2 SMNVEV (reference sequence). This CDR3 is built from 14 residues. V was clipped by 3 bases and J by 1 base, with 10 bases between them. This CDR3 reads CASSLGGYSYEQYF. The DNA for the CDR3 is TGTGCCAGCAGTTTGGGGGGTTATTCCTACGAGCAGTACTTC.

This chain joins TRBV6-6 and TRBJ1-4; 9 bases match TRBD1. This CDR3 region has 14 residues. The V and J ends lost 6 bases and 5 bases, in that order; junction bases with no gene match: 4. Germline V gene sequence: CDR1 MNHNY, CDR2 SVGAGI (reference sequence). CDR3 sequence: CASRQTGGNEKLFF. Here the CDR3 DNA reads TGTGCCAGCAGACAGACAGGGGGGAATGAAAAACTGTTTTTT.

V gene TRBV24-1 combines with J gene TRBJ2-3; a possible D gene is TRBD2 (5 bases). This CDR3 is 14 amino acids long. Germline V gene lookup returns CDR1 KGHDR and CDR2 SFDVKD. Trimming left V 4 bases short and J 4 bases short, with 11 bases between. The CDR3 sequence is CATSDRPRADTQYF. CDR3 in DNA: TGTGCCACCAGTGACCGTCCGAGGGCAGATACGCAGTATTTT.

This chain links TRBV5-1 with TRBJ1-1; TRBD1 matches 11 bases. CDR1 SGHRS and CDR2 YFSETQ come from the germline V gene. The V and J ends lost 4 bases and 3 bases, in that order; junction bases with no gene match: 2. This CDR3 contains 14 residues. CDR3 sequence (DNA): TGCGCCAGCAGCAGGGGACAGGGGGACACTGAAGCTTTCTTT. This codes for CASSRGQGDTEAFF.

The chain links TRBV2 to TRBJ2-7; the match to TRBD1 covers 9 bases. Unmatched junction bases numbered 15, after V lost 6 bases and J lost 6 bases. This CDR3 region has 16 residues. Germline CDR1 and CDR2: SNHLY and FYNNEI. The CDR3: CASRAPPGQGNREQYF. The CDR3 DNA follows: TGTGCCAGCAGGGCTCCTCCGGGACAGGGAAATCGCGAGCAGTACTTC.

The rearrangement uses TRBV6-2 or TRBV6-3 and TRBJ1-1; 7 positions agree with TRBD1. V lost 2 bases to trimming and J lost 3 bases; unmatched junction nucleotides: 6. The CDR3 has 15 amino acids. Germline-derived CDR1 and CDR2 are MNHEY and SVGEGT. CDR3: CASSYQTGRYTEAFF. CDR3 sequence (DNA): TGTGCCAGCAGTTACCAGACAGGGCGGTACACTGAAGCTTTCTTT.

This clone was found once. The chain is built from TRBV5-5 and TRBJ2-7; 7 bases are a match to TRBD1. V shed 4 bases, J shed 5 bases, and the junction held 9 bases outside the gene matches. The CDR3 extends over 14 amino acids. Germline V gene data show CDR1 as SGHKS and CDR2 as YYEKEE (reference sequence). The CDR3 loop is CASSHQGESNEQYF. DNA of the CDR3: TGTGCCAGCAGCCACCAGGGGGAGTCCAACGAGCAGTACTTC. Full variable domain (outside the CDR3, taken from reference TRBV5-5 and TRBJ2-7): DAGVTQSPTHLIKTRGQQVTLRCSPISGHKSVSWYQQVLGQGPQFIFQYYEKEERGRGNFPDRFSARQFPNYSSELNVNALLLGDSALYLCASSHQGESNEQYFGPGTRLTVT.

The V and J genes are TRBV7-9 and TRBJ2-7; perhaps TRBD1 as D (5 bases). The CDR3 runs 15 residues. CDR1 SEHNR and CDR2 FQNEAQ come from the germline V gene (reference sequence). V was pared by 1 base and J by 7 bases, with 17 bases between. In DNA, the CDR3 is TGTGCCAGCAGCTTAGGAGCCACAGGTTCGCAGGAGCAGTACTTC. Encoded protein: CASSLGATGSQEQYF.